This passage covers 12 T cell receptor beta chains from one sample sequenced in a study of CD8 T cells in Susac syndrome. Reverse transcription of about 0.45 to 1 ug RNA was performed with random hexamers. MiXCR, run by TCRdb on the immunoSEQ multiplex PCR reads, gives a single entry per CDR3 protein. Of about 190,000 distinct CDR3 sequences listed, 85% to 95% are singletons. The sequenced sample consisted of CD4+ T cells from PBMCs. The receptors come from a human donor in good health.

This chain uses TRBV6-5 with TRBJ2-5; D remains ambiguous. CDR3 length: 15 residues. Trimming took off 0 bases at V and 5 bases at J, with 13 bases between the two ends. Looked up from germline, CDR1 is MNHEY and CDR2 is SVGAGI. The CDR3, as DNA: TGTGCCAGCAGTTACTCTGAGGCAGTAAAGGAGACCCAGTACTTC. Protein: CASSYSEAVKETQYF.

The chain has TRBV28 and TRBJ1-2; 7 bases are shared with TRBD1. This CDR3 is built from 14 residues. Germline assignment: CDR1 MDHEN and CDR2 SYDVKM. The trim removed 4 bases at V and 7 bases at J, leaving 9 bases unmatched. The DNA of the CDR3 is TGTGCCAGCAGTTCATTTGGGACAGACGCTGGCTACACCTTC. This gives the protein CASSSFGTDAGYTF.

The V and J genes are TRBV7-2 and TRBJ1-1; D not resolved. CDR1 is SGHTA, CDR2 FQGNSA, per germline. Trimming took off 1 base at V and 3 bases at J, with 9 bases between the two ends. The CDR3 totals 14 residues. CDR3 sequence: CASSLGRWDTEAFF. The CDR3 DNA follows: TGTGCCAGCAGCTTAGGGCGGTGGGACACTGAAGCTTTCTTT.

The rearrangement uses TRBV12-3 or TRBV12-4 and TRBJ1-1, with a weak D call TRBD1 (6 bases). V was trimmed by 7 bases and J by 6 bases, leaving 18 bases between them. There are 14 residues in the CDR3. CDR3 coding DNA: TGTGCCAGCACCATCAGGGGTACCCTTTCTGAAGCTTTCTTT. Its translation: CASTIRGTLSEAFF.

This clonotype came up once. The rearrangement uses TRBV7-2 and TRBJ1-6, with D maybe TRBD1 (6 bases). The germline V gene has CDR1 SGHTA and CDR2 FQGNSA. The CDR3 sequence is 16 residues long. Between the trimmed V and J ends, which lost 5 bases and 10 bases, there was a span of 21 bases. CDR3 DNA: TGTGCCAGCAGCCGGCTTGAGGGCAGGGGCCCCTCACCCCTCCACTTT. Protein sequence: CASSRLEGRGPSPLHF. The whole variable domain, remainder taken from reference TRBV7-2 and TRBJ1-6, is GAGVSQSPSNKVTEKGKDVELRCDPISGHTALYWYRQSLGQGLEFLIYFQGNSAPDKSGLPSDRFSAERTGGSVSTLTIQRTQQEDSAVYLCASSRLEGRGPSPLHFGNGTRLTVT.

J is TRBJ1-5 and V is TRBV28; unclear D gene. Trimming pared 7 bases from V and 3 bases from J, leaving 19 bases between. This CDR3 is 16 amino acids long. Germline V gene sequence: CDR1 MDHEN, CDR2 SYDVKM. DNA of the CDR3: TGTGCCAGCAATTTCGGACCCCCGTGGAACAATCAGCCCCAGCATTTT. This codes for CASNFGPPWNNQPQHF. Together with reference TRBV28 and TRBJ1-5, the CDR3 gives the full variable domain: DVKVTQSSRYLVKRTGEKVFLECVQDMDHENMFWYRQDPGLGLRLIYFSYDVKMKEKGDIPEGYSVSREKKERFSLILESASTNQTSMYLCASNFGPPWNNQPQHFGDGTRLSIL.

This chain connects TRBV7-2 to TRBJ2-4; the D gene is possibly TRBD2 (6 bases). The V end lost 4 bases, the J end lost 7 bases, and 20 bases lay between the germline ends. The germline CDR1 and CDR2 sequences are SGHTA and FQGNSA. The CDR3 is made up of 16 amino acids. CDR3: CASSSWGLGGSNIQYF. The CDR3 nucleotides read TGTGCCAGCAGCTCTTGGGGCCTCGGGGGTAGCAACATTCAGTACTTC.

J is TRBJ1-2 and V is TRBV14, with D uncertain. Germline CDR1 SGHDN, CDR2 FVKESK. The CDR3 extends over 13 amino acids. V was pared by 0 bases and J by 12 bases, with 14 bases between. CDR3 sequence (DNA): TGTGCCAGCAGCCAAGAACTCATCGAGGCTAACACCTTC. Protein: CASSQELIEANTF.

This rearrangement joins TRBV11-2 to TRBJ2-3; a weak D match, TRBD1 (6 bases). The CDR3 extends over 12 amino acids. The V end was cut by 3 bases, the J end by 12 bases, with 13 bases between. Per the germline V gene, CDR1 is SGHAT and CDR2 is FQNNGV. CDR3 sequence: CASSFSQGPQYF. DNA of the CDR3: TGTGCCAGCAGCTTTAGTCAGGGGCCACAGTATTTT.

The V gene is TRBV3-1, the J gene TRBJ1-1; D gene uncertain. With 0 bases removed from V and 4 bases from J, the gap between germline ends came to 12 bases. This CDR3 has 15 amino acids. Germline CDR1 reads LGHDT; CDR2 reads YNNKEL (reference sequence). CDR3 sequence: CASSQDGTGGTEAFF. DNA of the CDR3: TGTGCCAGCAGCCAAGATGGTACCGGCGGCACTGAAGCTTTCTTT.

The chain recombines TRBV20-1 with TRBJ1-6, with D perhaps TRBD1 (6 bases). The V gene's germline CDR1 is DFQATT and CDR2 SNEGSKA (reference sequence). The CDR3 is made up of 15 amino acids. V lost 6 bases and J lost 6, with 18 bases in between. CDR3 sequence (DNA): TGCAGTGCGAAAGGGGGGGGGCTGGGTAATTCACCCCTCCACTTT. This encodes CSAKGGGLGNSPLHF.

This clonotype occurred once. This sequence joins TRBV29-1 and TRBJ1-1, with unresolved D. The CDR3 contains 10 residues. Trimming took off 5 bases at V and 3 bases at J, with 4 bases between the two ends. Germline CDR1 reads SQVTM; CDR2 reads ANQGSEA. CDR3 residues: CSVRYTEAFF. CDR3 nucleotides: TGCAGCGTTCGGTACACTGAAGCTTTCTTT.